The rows below give T cell receptor beta chains drawn from one sample of a study of cytomegalovirus exposure and HLA in healthy donors. Here immunoSEQ multiplex PCR was the method, and the copy in TCRdb shows in-frame clones only, minus some. The profile shows roughly 230,000 clones, about three quarters of them singletons. The sample taken for sequencing was PBMCs. These receptors all come from a boy younger than 18 in good health and CMV-seronegative. Each CDR3 is given with its conserved first and last residue.

j_call,v_call,cdr3_aa
TRBJ2-7,TRBV15,CATSRAPALGEQYF
TRBJ2-1,TRBV5-1,CASSLAWGGRANEQFF
TRBJ2-7,TRBV7-9,CASSPDLAGPYEQYF
TRBJ2-3,TRBV9,CASSTGTSGDTQYF
TRBJ2-6,TRBV6-4,CASSGDVRAGANVLTF
TRBJ2-1,TRBV7-3,CASSSSMIRGGPSYNEQFF
TRBJ1-1,TRBV19,CASSIDRANTEAFF
TRBJ1-1,TRBV14,CASSLTANTEAFF
TRBJ2-3,TRBV11-3,CASSTSVADYTDTQYF
TRBJ2-7,TRBV29-1,CSVARTGAHEQYF
TRBJ1-5,TRBV30,CAWSSAGNQPQHF
TRBJ2-3,TRBV5-8,CASSLMAGQTDTQYF
TRBJ1-2,TRBV6-5,CASRERDGYTF
TRBJ2-7,TRBV7-9,CASSRDRGQGGNEQYF
TRBJ2-7,TRBV30,CAWNADRGRYEQYF
TRBJ1-4,TRBV5-1,CASRLWGENEKLFF
TRBJ2-3,TRBV5-6,CASSWGTSGSADTQYF
TRBJ1-1,TRBV6-5,CASSYWQGGNTEAFF
TRBJ1-1,TRBV6-6,CASSYSTALSTEAFF
TRBJ1-4,TRBV19,CASSITGGGEKLFF
TRBJ1-2,TRBV2,CASSFREGRYGYTF
TRBJ1-2,TRBV27,CASSLSRGPLYGYTF
TRBJ2-2,TRBV19,CASSWGQGGLFF
TRBJ2-5,TRBV12-5,CASGLATSGGPQETQYF
TRBJ2-1,TRBV7-9,CASSLAAGYNEQFF
TRBJ1-5,TRBV2,CASTGSYSNQPQHF
TRBJ1-1,TRBV29-1,CSVAWTAVTEAFF
TRBJ2-7,TRBV5-1,CASSKGGTGGSSYEQYF